The present T cell receptor (beta chain) was sequenced within a study of neurological immune-mediated disorders. Regarding the study as a whole: According to phylogenetic grouping, one related-CDR3 cluster, a possible signature, contained the repertoires of 18 of 34 multiple sclerosis patients.

This clonotype was recorded at least ten times. Its cognate antigen is unknown. About a million sorted CD4+ or CD8+ T cells made each library. Over 200 million TCR-beta sequences from 15-18 subjects came from every sequencing run. Each CDR3 protein is one row after TCRdb ran MiXCR on the 5' RACE reads. The sample carries roughly 52,000 distinct CDR3 sequences, more than 5% recorded once. The specimen was CD4+ T cells from blood. The source of this sequence is a woman between 18 and 29 years old with multiple sclerosis.

The CDR3 nucleotides are TGTGCCAGCAGCCCTGGGACGTGGCTGAGGGGGAACACTGAAGCTTTCTTT. Protein product: CASSPGTWLRGNTEAFF. The J gene is TRBJ1-1, the V gene TRBV12-3 or TRBV12-4; D possibly corresponds to TRBD1 (5 bases). The V end was cut by 6 bases, the J end by 1 base, with 21 bases between. This CDR3 contains 17 residues.